This is a list of T cell receptor beta chains from one sample in a study of radiotherapy plus CTLA-4 blockade in lung cancer. Sequencing was performed with immunoSEQ multiplex PCR; in TCRdb, only in-frame clones are kept and a portion is missing. This table has tens of thousands of clones, about two thirds appearing once. Sequenced here: peripheral blood, sampled from a patient treated with radiotherapy plus ipilimumab. The receptors here all came from a human donor with non-small cell lung cancer that progressed on radiotherapy plus ipilimumab. CDR3s include the opening cysteine and the closing phenylalanine or tryptophan. Each record gives: J gene, V gene, CDR3 length, clone size, D gene, CDR3 DNA, CDR3 protein. The D gene is left open where the match is weak. The size entry is marked missing in some rows and otherwise reads once, few, many or a size class.

>TRBJ1-5|TRBV6-6|15|.|.
TGTGCCAGCAGTTACTCGGGACAAGGAAATCAGCCCCAGCATTTT
CASSYSGQGNQPQHF
>TRBJ1-4|TRBV28|13|.|.
TGTGCCAGCAGTTTACACGGAGGAGAAAAACTGTTTTTT
CASSLHGGEKLFF
>TRBJ1-3|TRBV21-1|16|few|.
TGTGCCAGCAGCAGCCAACAGGGGGTTCGAGGAAACACCATATATTTT
CASSSQQGVRGNTIYF
>TRBJ2-1|TRBV6-6|14|few|.
TGTGCCAGCAGCCGACAATATAGGGAGAGTGAGCAGTTCTTC
CASSRQYRESEQFF
>TRBJ1-2|TRBV28|14|.|TRBD1
TGTGCCAGCAGCTCCGGGACAGGGGTTTCCGGCTACACCTTC
CASSSGTGVSGYTF
>TRBJ2-7|TRBV27|12|once|.
TGTGCCAGCAGTCCACTTGGGGGGGAGCAGTACTTC
CASSPLGGEQYF
>TRBJ1-1|TRBV19|13|medium-sized|TRBD1
TGTGCCAGTACGGAAGGGGGCAGCACTGAAGCTTTCTTT
CASTEGGSTEAFF
>TRBJ2-3|TRBV9|15|.|TRBD1
TGTGCCAGCAGTGCCTGGACAGGGGAGGCAGATACGCAGTATTTT
CASSAWTGEADTQYF
>TRBJ2-2|TRBV6-5|15|.|TRBD1
TGTGCCAGCAGTGCCGGGACAGGGGACACCGGGGAGCTGTTTTTT
CASSAGTGDTGELFF
>TRBJ2-7|TRBV7-9|16|few|.
TGTGCCAGCAGCCAAATGGCGTCGGGCGGGCTTGACGAGCAGTACTTC
CASSQMASGGLDEQYF
>TRBJ2-3|TRBV9|16|few|TRBD1
TGTGCCAGCAGCGTAGTAGGGGGCTCTCCCACAGATACGCAGTATTTT
CASSVVGGSPTDTQYF
>TRBJ2-1|TRBV9|14|few|.
TGTGCCAGCAGCGTCGCCAGCTCCTACAATGAGCAGTTCTTC
CASSVASSYNEQFF
>TRBJ1-1|TRBV11-2|11|many|.
TGTGCCAGCAGCGAATCCACTGAAGCTTTCTTT
CASSESTEAFF
>TRBJ2-3|TRBV7-2|12|.|.
TGTGCCAGCAGCTTAGATTCAGATACGCAGTATTTT
CASSLDSDTQYF
>TRBJ1-1|TRBV6-5|14|.|.
TGTGCCAGCAGTTATGTATCCGGGGCAACTGAAGCTTTCTTT
CASSYVSGATEAFF
>TRBJ1-2|TRBV5-6|12|.|.
TGTGCCAGCAGCTTCGGGGGAGGGGGCTACACCTTC
CASSFGGGGYTF